This TCR beta chain came from a study of cytomegalovirus exposure and HLA in healthy donors. Study at large: There were more than 350 genotyped donors. Of these, 75% to 90% fell in the genetic ancestry cluster associated with self-reported Caucasian donors. General study findings and limits: Most TCR sequences were seen very rarely across donors, but some public TCRs occurred in many. Presence/absence comparisons presumed near-even sequencing depth among donors. Later on, analysis showed that most CMV-associated TCR beta chains appeared to be HLA-restricted.

With respect to this clone: What it binds is not known.

It was with 60 Vbeta and 13 Jbeta primers that the PCR ran. Sequenced by immunoSEQ multiplex PCR; TCRdb stores in-frame clones only, minus some. The sample has about 98,000 clones; about three quarters are singletons. J gave up 4 bases and V 2 bases, and 3 bases lay outside the gene matches. The CDR3 runs 15 residues. Germline values: CDR1 SEHNR, CDR2 FQNEAQ (reference sequence). J is TRBJ2-1 and V is TRBV7-9; TRBD2 aligns across 9 bases. The sequencing sample was made of PBMCs. The receptor comes from a middle-aged man in good health and CMV-seronegative. The CDR3 region has the DNA TGTGCCAGCAGCTTATTAAGCGGGGGGTACAATGAGCAGTTCTTC. This sequence encodes CASSLLSGGYNEQFF.